These 19 T cell receptor beta chains were all obtained from the same sample, sequenced in a study of shared clonotypes between healthy human individuals. Measured with immunoSEQ multiplex PCR; TCRdb has only the in-frame clones, and not every one. Of 1.6 million or so clones listed, around 95% are singletons. The specimen sequenced was naive CD4+ T cells sorted from blood. Specified subset: CD45RA+ positively selected. These receptor sequences come from a man aged 30 to 45 in good health.

The chain uses TRBV5-1 and TRBJ2-1, with 9 bases that match TRBD2. This CDR3 is built from 15 residues. The J segment lost 7 bases and the V segment lost 0 bases, leaving 5 bases of the junction unmatched. Germline assignment: CDR1 SGHRS and CDR2 YFSETQ. CDR3 amino acids: CASSLAGTSRNEQFF. DNA of the CDR3: TGCGCCAGCAGCTTGGCTGGGACTAGCCGGAATGAGCAGTTCTTC.

The chain carries TRBV4-2 and TRBJ2-5; possible D gene TRBD2, 5 bases. The ends were cut back, 2 bases at V and 7 bases at J, with 17 bases in the middle. The CDR3 runs 15 residues. Germline V gene data show CDR1 as LGHNA and CDR2 as YNFKEQ. Written as DNA, the CDR3 is TGTGCCAGCAGCCAAATGGGAGTGGCCTTAGTGACCCAGTACTTC. The encoded protein is CASSQMGVALVTQYF.

In its sample, this clone was seen once. This same CDR3 is encoded by further DNA sequences in the sample. The rearrangement links TRBV2 to TRBJ2-3; TRBD1 is a possible D gene (5 bases). Germline CDR1 and CDR2: SNHLY and FYNNEI. Trimming took 3 bases from V and 6 from J, leaving 7 bases between them. This CDR3 contains 12 residues. The CDR3 DNA reads TGTGCCAGCAGTGAGGGGCGGGATACGCAGTATTTT. It encodes CASSEGRDTQYF.

V is TRBV30 and J is TRBJ2-4; D gene uncertain. Per germline, CDR1 GTSNPN and CDR2 SVGIG (reference sequence). V gave up 2 bases and J gave up 3 bases, with 5 bases separating them. CDR3 length: 12 residues. The CDR3 is CAWSRDKNIQYF. As DNA, the CDR3 is TGTGCCTGGAGTAGAGACAAAAACATTCAGTACTTC.

V gene TRBV2 combines with J gene TRBJ2-4, with TRBD1 matching over 10 bases. Germline V CDR1 and CDR2: SNHLY, FYNNEI. With 7 bases clipped from V and 2 bases from J, the junction kept 11 bases outside the gene matches. CDR3 length equals 17 residues. CDR3 sequence (DNA): TGTGCCAGCAACCGGGACAGGGGTTCGGGACCCAAAAACATTCAGTACTTC. Its translation is CASNRDRGSGPKNIQYF.

Regarding this clone: A read error may account for a junction end that differs from germline. The chain's CDR3 is CASSIDTDRAAVF. The CDR3 coding sequence is TGTGCCAGTAGTATAGACACGGACAGGGCGGCCGTTTTT. The chain links TRBV19 to TRBJ2-2; 8 positions agree with TRBD1. In germline, CDR1 is LNHDA, CDR2 SQIVND (reference sequence). CDR3 length: 13 residues.

The chain couples TRBV7-2 to TRBJ2-7; 13 bases are shared with TRBD2. V lost 2 bases to trimming and J lost 0 bases; unmatched junction nucleotides: 10. The V gene's germline CDR1 is SGHTA and CDR2 FQGNSA. The CDR3 contains 19 residues. The CDR3 loop reads CASSLTSGRARRHSYEQYF. The CDR3 DNA reads as TGTGCCAGCAGCTTAACTAGCGGGAGGGCCCGCCGCCACTCCTACGAGCAGTACTTC.

The rearrangement links TRBV15 to TRBJ1-3; D might be TRBD1 (5 bases). Germline V gene sequence: CDR1 LNHNV, CDR2 YYDKDF (reference sequence). Trimming removed 1 base from V and 3 bases from J, with 7 bases in between. CDR3 size: 14 residues. CDR3 sequence (DNA): TGTGCCACCAGCAGAGGGGACGGTGGAAACACCATATATTTT. Encoded protein: CATSRGDGGNTIYF.

Here the CDR3 DNA reads TGTGCCAGCAGCCAATCAACAGGGCTTAATGAAAAACTGTTTTTT. Its translation is CASSQSTGLNEKLFF. V usage is TRBV16 and J usage is TRBJ1-4; maybe TRBD1 (6 bases). V was clipped by 0 bases and J by 4 bases, with 9 bases between them. Germline V gene sequence: CDR1 KGHSY, CDR2 FQNENV. This CDR3 contains 15 residues.

In this sample, this clone turned up once. V gene TRBV13 combines with J gene TRBJ2-1; 11 bases map to TRBD1. The CDR3 is 17 residues long. V dropped 1 base and J dropped 7; count of bases not matched to a gene: 9. Germline loops: CDR1 PRHDT, CDR2 FYEKMQ (reference sequence). This CDR3 reads CASSLASGTGGGNEQFF. The CDR3 DNA sequence: TGTGCCAGCAGCTTAGCCTCCGGGACAGGGGGAGGTAATGAGCAGTTCTTC.

This clone was recorded once. V is TRBV9 and J is TRBJ2-7; 11 bases are shared with TRBD1. Germline CDR1 is SGDLS and CDR2 is YYNGEE. V lost 2 bases, J lost 2 bases, and 3 bases stayed unmatched. The CDR3 consists of 15 residues. CDR3 sequence (DNA): TGTGCCAGCAGCGTCGGACAGGGGGCCCCCTACGAGCAGTACTTC. Protein sequence: CASSVGQGAPYEQYF.

This clone was seen only once. The CDR3 DNA reads as TGTGCCTGGAGTGCCGGGACAGGGCCGTGGGAGCAGTACTTC. The encoded protein is CAWSAGTGPWEQYF. This chain uses TRBV30 with TRBJ2-7; 9 bases fit TRBD1. V lost 1 base and J lost 7; bases outside the gene matches: 8. CDR3 size: 14 residues. CDR1 is GTSNPN, CDR2 SVGIG, per germline (reference sequence).

About this clone: One end of the junction fails to match germline, which may point to a read error. This chain uses TRBV20-1 with TRBJ2-1, with D hard to call. From germline, CDR1 is DFQATT and CDR2 SNEGSKA (reference sequence). This CDR3 has 11 residues. The CDR3 loop is CSAGSHNEQFF. CDR3 sequence (DNA): TGCAGTGCTGGCTCCCACAATGAGCAGTTCTTC.

The chain carries TRBV2 and TRBJ1-5; D is perhaps TRBD1 (5 bases). This CDR3 spans 15 amino acids. CDR1 SNHLY and CDR2 FYNNEI come from the germline V gene. V lost 5 bases and J lost 3, with 14 bases in between. The CDR3 nucleotides read TGTGCCAGCAGTTGGGACTCATTGGCCAATCAGCCCCAGCATTTT. It is translated as CASSWDSLANQPQHF.

The chain joins TRBV7-8 to TRBJ1-5; D is undetermined. The germline V and J ends were trimmed by 4 bases and 1 base, with 5 bases remaining between them. This CDR3 has 13 residues. CDR1 and CDR2 (germline): SGHVS, FQNEAQ. The CDR3 reads CASSSVSNQPQHF. CDR3 bases: TGTGCCAGCAGCTCCGTGAGCAATCAGCCCCAGCATTTT.

The genes are TRBV15 and TRBJ2-1, with a weak D call TRBD1 (5 bases). The V end was cut by 9 bases, the J end by 0 bases, with 15 bases between. Looked up from germline, CDR1 is LNHNV and CDR2 is YYDKDF (reference sequence). The CDR3 is 15 residues long. The DNA of the CDR3 is TGTGCCACTTCCGCCCAGGGCGGCTCCTACAATGAGCAGTTCTTC. This sequence encodes CATSAQGGSYNEQFF.

V usage is TRBV5-6 and J usage is TRBJ2-7, with 7 bases that match TRBD2. The ends lost 3 bases at V and 3 bases at J; junction bases unmatched: 12. The germline V gene has CDR1 SGHDT and CDR2 YYEEEE. This CDR3 is built from 16 residues. The CDR3 DNA reads as TGTGCCAGCAGCTCCTCTGGGCGGGAGAATGTCTACGAGCAGTACTTC. This translates into CASSSSGRENVYEQYF.

This clone was recorded only once. This chain joins TRBV6-1 and TRBJ2-6; maybe TRBD2 (6 bases). CDR3 length equals 17 residues. In germline, CDR1 is MNHNS, CDR2 SASEGT. V was shortened by 4 bases and J by 0 bases, with 13 bases between the two germline ends. CDR3 in DNA: TGTGCCAGCAGTGCTTTTGCGGGGACCTCTGGGGCCAACGTCCTGACTTTC. Protein product: CASSAFAGTSGANVLTF.

DNA of the CDR3: TGCGCCAGCAGCCCGGGACTAGCGGGTGAGAGGGCCGACAATGAGCAGTTCTTC. It encodes CASSPGLAGERADNEQFF. V gene TRBV4-3 combines with J gene TRBJ2-1; 12 bases map to TRBD2. V shed 4 bases, J shed 5 bases, and the junction held 12 bases outside the gene matches. There are 18 residues in the CDR3. The V gene's germline CDR1 is LGHNA and CDR2 YSLEER.